This T cell receptor (beta chain) comes out of a study of T cells after posttransplantation cyclophosphamide (dated by TCRdb to 2016 to 2018). Regarding the complete study: Using TRB sequencing, the study followed how the T cell repertoire rebuilt after myeloablative bone marrow transplantation with posttransplantation cyclophosphamide given as GVHD prophylaxis. In 3 patients, up to about 3 additional blood samples taken between 2 and 5.2 years after transplant also underwent TRB sequencing, as did pretransplant blood from 4 patients. Public TRB sequences were compared against a database of over 3,000 sequences linked to responses to pathogens, tumor antigens, self-antigens and alloantigens. TRB sequencing was performed on blood from all 34 PTCy patients with 1-year posttransplant specimens. Samples from 30 to 35 PTCy-treated patients, along with samples from 15 to 20 of their related bone marrow donors, underwent antigen receptor sequencing. Because TRA and TRB clonality were tightly correlated in roughly 10 samples, subsequent TCR analyses were focused on TRB only. What the work shows at the level of the full study, not this receptor alone: Across roughly 48 patients, TRB clonality was highly associated with recipient CMV seropositivity and CMV reactivation, and diversity in PTCy patients was similar to diversity in CNI/methotrexate controls. The TRB repertoires of T cells infiltrating skin or GI tract showed only limited overlap with the TRB repertoires of T cells in blood. Donor-recipient similarity was low at 1-2 months but increased during the first year, and donor CD8+ memory clones often dominated later blood repertoires.

This clone was observed at least ten times. The antigen it binds to is not known. Per-base qualities were not stored, and no clone one base away is much larger. Related bone marrow donors provided peripheral blood samples on the day of marrow donation. Peripheral blood and bone marrow mononuclear cells were isolated by Ficoll-Hypaque density centrifugation and cryopreserved. TRB sequencing was run on genomic DNA with either the immunoSEQ assay at survey resolution or the hsTCRB kit. Under the source paper's analysis protocol: Initial read processing used immunoSEQ software, and repertoire analyses used the LymphoSeq R package. Clonality was computed as 1 minus normalized Shannon entropy, and a Gini coefficient was also calculated for each TRB dataset. Phenotypes of unsorted samples were inferred by mapping TRB sequences from sorted subsets of the recipient or donor onto unsorted samples of the same recipient. In its TCRdb copy, this immuneACCESS table keeps in-frame sequences only and misses some clones. Where compared with another copy, unresolved V genes explain less than half of these, and the others have no known cause. V, J and clone size were drawn from that table, and D and trimming were deduced from the DNA. This sample includes 25,000 to 35,000 clones, and none of them was observed just once. The ten largest clones add up to 4.8% of the sample.

The CDR3 spans 15 residues, from the cysteine through the phenylalanine. Solely the CDR3 DNA is kept, with 45 bases framed from the first base. From the germline V gene (reference sequence), CDR1 is SEHNR and CDR2 is FQNEAQ. The junction carries 12 bases between V and J, which are trimmed by 3 bases and 1 base respectively. The TCR was taken from a woman in her 30s in good health and a related stem cell transplant donor. The sample taken for sequencing was PBMCs. This receptor chain uses TRBV7-9 and TRBJ1-1, with no reliable assignment of the D segment. The base sequence is TGTGCCAGCAGCTTCTACAGAAACCCGAACACTGAAGCTTTCTTT. It codes for CASSFYRNPNTEAFF.